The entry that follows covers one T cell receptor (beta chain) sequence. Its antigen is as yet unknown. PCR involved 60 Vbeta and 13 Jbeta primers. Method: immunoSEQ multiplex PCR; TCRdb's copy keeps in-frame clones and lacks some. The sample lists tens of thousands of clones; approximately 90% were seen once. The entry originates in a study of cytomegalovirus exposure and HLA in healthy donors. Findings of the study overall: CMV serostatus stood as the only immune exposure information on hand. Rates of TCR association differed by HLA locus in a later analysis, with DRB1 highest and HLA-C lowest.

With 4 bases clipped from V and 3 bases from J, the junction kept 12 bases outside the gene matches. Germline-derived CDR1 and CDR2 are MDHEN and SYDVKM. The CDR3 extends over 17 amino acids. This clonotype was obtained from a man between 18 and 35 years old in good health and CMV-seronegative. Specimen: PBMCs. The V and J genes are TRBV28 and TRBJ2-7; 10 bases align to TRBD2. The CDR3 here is CASSSSSAGGPFYEQYF. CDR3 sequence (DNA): TGTGCCAGCAGTTCCTCTTCAGCGGGAGGGCCTTTCTACGAGCAGTACTTC.